This T cell receptor beta chain was captured in a study of cytomegalovirus exposure and HLA in healthy donors. The CDR3 runs to 19 residues. CDR1 SGHTA and CDR2 FQGNSA come from the germline V gene. The V segment lost 4 bases and the J segment 2 bases; nucleotides outside the gene matches: 14. PCR used 60 Vbeta primers and 13 Jbeta primers. Data came from immunoSEQ multiplex PCR; TCRdb stores just in-frame clones and leaves some out. The sample consists of around 200,000 clones, about 80% of them appearing once. The TCR comes from a girl aged 10-17 years in good health and CMV-seronegative. The chain combines TRBV7-2 with TRBJ2-6, with TRBD1 matching over 7 bases. The sample was PBMCs. CDR3 sequence (DNA): TGTGCCAGCAGCTCTCCTTGGGCGGACAGGTTAACTGGGGCCAACGTCCTGACTTTC. Translated, it gives CASSSPWADRLTGANVLTF.